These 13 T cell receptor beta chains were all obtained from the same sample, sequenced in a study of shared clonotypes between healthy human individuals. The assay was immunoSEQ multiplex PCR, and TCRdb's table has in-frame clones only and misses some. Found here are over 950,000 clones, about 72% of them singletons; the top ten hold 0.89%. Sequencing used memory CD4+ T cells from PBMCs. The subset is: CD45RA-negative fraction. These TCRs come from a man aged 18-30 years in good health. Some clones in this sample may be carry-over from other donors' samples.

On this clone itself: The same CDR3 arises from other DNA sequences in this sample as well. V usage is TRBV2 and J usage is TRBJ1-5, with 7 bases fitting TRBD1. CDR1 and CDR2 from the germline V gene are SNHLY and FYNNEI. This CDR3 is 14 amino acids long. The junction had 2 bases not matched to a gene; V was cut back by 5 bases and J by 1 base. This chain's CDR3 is CASSPDRSNQPQHF. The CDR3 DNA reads TGTGCCAGCAGTCCGGACAGGAGCAATCAGCCCCAGCATTTT.

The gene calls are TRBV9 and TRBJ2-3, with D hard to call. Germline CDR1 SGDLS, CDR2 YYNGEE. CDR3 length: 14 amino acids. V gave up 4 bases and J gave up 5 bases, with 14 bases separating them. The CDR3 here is CASSSLALGDTQYF. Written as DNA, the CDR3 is TGTGCCAGCAGCTCCTTAGCCCTAGGAGATACGCAGTATTTT.

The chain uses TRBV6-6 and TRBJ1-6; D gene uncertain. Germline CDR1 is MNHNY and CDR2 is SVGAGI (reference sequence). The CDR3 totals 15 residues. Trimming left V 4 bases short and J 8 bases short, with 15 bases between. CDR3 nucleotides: TGTGCCAGCAGTTTACTTGTAGGGCCGGATTCACCCCTCCACTTT. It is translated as CASSLLVGPDSPLHF.

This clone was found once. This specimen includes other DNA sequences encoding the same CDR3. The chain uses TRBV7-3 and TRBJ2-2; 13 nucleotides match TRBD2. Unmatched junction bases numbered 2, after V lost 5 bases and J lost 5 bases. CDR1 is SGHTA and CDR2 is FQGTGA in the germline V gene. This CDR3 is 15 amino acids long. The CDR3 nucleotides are TGTGCCAGCAGCCCGGGACTAGCGGGAACCGGGGAGCTGTTTTTT. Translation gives CASSPGLAGTGELFF.

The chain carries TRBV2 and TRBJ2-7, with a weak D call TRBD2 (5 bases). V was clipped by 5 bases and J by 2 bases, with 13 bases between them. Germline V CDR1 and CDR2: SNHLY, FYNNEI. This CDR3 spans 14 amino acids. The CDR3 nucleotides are TGTGCCAGCAGTCAACAGAGCGGACCCTACGAGCAGTACTTC. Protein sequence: CASSQQSGPYEQYF.

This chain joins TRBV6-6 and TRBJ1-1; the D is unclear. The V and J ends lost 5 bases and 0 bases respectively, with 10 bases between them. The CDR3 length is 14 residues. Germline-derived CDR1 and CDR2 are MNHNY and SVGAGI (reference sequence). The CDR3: CASSREVMNTEAFF. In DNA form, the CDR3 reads TGTGCCAGCAGTCGGGAGGTAATGAACACTGAAGCTTTCTTT.

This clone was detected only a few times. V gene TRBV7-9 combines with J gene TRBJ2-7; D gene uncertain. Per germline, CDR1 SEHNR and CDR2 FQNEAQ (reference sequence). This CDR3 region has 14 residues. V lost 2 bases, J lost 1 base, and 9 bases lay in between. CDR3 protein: CASSLHASSYEQYF. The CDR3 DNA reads TGTGCCAGCAGCTTACACGCATCTTCCTACGAGCAGTACTTC.

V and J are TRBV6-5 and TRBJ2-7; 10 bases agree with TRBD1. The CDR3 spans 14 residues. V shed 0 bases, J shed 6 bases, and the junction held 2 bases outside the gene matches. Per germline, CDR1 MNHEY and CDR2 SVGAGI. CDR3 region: CASSYSGDRGEQYF. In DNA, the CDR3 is TGTGCCAGCAGTTACTCGGGGGACAGGGGCGAGCAGTACTTC.

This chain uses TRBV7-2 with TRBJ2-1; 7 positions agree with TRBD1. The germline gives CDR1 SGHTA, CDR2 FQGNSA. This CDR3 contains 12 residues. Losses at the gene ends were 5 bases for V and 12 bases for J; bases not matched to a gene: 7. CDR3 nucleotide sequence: TGTGCCAGCAGCAGACAGGGAACCCCGCAGTTCTTC. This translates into CASSRQGTPQFF.

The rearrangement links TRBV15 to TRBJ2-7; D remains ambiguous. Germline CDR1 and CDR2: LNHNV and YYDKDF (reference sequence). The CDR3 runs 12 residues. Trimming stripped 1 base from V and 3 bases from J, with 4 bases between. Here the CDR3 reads CATSRANYEQYF. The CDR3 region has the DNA TGTGCCACCAGCAGAGCTAACTACGAGCAGTACTTC. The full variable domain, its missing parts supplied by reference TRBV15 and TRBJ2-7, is DAMVIQNPRYQVTQFGKPVTLSCSQTLNHNVMYWYQQKSSQAPKLLFHYYDKDFNNEADTPDNFQSRRPNTSFCFLDIRSPGLGDTAMYLCATSRANYEQYFGPGTRLTVT.

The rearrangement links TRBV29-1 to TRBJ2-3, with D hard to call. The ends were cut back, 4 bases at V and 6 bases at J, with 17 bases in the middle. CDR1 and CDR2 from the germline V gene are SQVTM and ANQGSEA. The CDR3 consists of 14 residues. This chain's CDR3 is CSVVRLKAPDTQYF. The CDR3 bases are TGCAGCGTTGTTAGGTTGAAGGCCCCCGATACGCAGTATTTT.

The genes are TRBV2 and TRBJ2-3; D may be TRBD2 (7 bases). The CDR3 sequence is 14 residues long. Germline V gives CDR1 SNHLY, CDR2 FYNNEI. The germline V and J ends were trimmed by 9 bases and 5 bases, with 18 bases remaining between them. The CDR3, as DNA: TGTGCCAGTAGGGGGGTGACGGGAGGAGATACGCAGTATTTT. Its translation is CASRGVTGGDTQYF.

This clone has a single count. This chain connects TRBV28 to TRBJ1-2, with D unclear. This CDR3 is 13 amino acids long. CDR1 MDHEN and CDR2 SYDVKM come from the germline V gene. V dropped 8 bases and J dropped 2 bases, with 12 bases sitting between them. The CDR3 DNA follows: TGTGCCAGCCAGGACGCCCGGAACTATGGCTACACCTTC. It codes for CASQDARNYGYTF.